This record looks at one T cell receptor beta chain sequence and its context. Its antigen is unidentified. The CDR3 extends over 15 amino acids. Trimming left V 7 bases short and J 4 bases short, with 19 bases between. Per the germline V gene, CDR1 is KGHSH and CDR2 is LQKENI. This sample was taken from a study of OX40 agonist ivuxolimab in advanced cancers. Study in general: People who had prior anti-PD-1, anti-PD-L1 or anti-CTLA-4 therapy could take part, and approximately 44% had some.

The study's findings and limits: At 0.1 to 3.0 mg/kg and by week 6, clonal expansion occurred in CD4+ and CD8+ blood T cells. Some patients without response likewise showed low normalized clonal expansion.

Clones were read by immunoSEQ multiplex PCR, and TCRdb kept only the in-frame ones, dropping some. The sample records about 53,000 clones, approximately 88% being singletons. This rearrangement joins TRBV18 to TRBJ1-2; D may be TRBD1 (5 bases). This TCR came from an adult with an advanced solid tumor such as melanoma, head and neck, liver or kidney cancer. The specimen comprised CD4+ or CD8+ T cells sorted from blood, sampled in a trial of the OX40 agonist ivuxolimab. In DNA, the CDR3 is TGTGCCAGCTTGAGGGACGAGTTCTCCGCCTATGGCTACACCTTC. The encoded protein is CASLRDEFSAYGYTF.